This TCR beta chain is from a study of cytomegalovirus exposure and HLA in healthy donors. Findings and limits, study-wide: HLA alleles showed associations with about 17,000 TCR beta sequences in a later analysis, at a 0.05 false discovery rate. The study dropped some indistinguishable V segments, TRBV6-2 and TRBV6-3 among them. Within an earlier analysis, most TCR beta V segments proved productive either about 87% or about 30% of the time.

With 60 Vbeta and 13 Jbeta primers, the PCR was carried out. Original processing methods: Later, an analysis found some 80 million unique TCR beta chains, and about 10 million of these were shared. Assay: immunoSEQ multiplex PCR; the TCRdb copy retains only in-frame clones and omits some. The DNA gave D and trimming, while V, J and clone size come from that table. The sample contains fewer than 250,000 clones, 65% to 75% of which appear only once. In the case of this clone: Its specificity is unknown.

The V and J ends lost 3 bases and 1 base, in that order; junction bases with no gene match: 0. Germline values: CDR1 SNHLY, CDR2 FYNNEI. The CDR3 has 15 residues. The sequence was obtained from a man aged 25-45 years in good health and CMV-seropositive. The chain joins TRBV2 to TRBJ2-3; 11 bases are a match to TRBD2. The sample taken for sequencing was PBMCs. The CDR3 coding sequence is TGTGCCAGCAGTGAGGGACTAGCGGGCACAGATACGCAGTATTTT. This codes for CASSEGLAGTDTQYF.